This T cell receptor (beta chain) is drawn from a study of response to subunit inactivated influenza vaccine. General study results and limits: The authors suggested that few new T cells are recruited per seasonal influenza vaccination.

Details on this clonotype: What it binds is unknown.

TCRdb re-called the RT-PCR reads through MiXCR, storing one row per CDR3 protein. The sample has 490,000 or so distinct CDR3 sequences; approximately 7.6% are singletons. CDR3 length: 17 residues. The germline gives CDR1 DFQATT, CDR2 SNEGSKA (reference sequence). The ends lost 1 base at V and 3 bases at J; junction bases unmatched: 10. This rearrangement joins TRBV20-1 to TRBJ1-4, with 8 bases matching TRBD1. The sequencing used PBMCs from blood, collected 23 to 25 months after vaccination. The clonotype comes from a man aged 50 to 69 who received an inactivated influenza vaccine. The CDR3 here is CSARVRQGKSSNEKLFF. CDR3 bases: TGCAGTGCTAGAGTGCGACAGGGGAAATCATCTAATGAAAAACTGTTTTTT.